These 9 T cell receptor beta chains share one sample of origin, sequenced in a study of blood T cell repertoires in COVID-19. Here immunoSEQ multiplex PCR was the method, and the copy in TCRdb shows in-frame clones only, minus some. The table lists about 130,000 clones, roughly 83% of them singletons. Source material: peripheral blood. Receptors originate from a woman in her seventies with COVID-19, enrolled during active disease.

The CDR3 here is CASRAKGGGGTEAFF. The CDR3, as DNA: TGTGCCAGCAGGGCCAAGGGTGGGGGAGGCACTGAAGCTTTCTTT. V is TRBV6-4 and J is TRBJ1-1, with D possibly TRBD1 on 5 matching bases. The V gene's germline CDR1 is MRHNA and CDR2 SNTAGT. This CDR3 has 15 residues. V was cut by 6 bases and J by 4 bases, with 18 bases left in between.

The J gene is TRBJ1-2, the V gene TRBV18; possible D gene TRBD1, 5 bases. This CDR3 has 13 residues. V was cut by 2 bases and J by 5 bases, with 9 bases left in between. The germline CDR1 and CDR2 sequences are KGHSH and LQKENI. The CDR3: CASSPEPGYGYTF. The CDR3 DNA reads TGTGCCAGCTCACCAGAGCCAGGGTATGGCTACACCTTC. The full variable domain, completed using reference TRBV18 and TRBJ1-2, is NAGVMQNPRHLVRRRGQEARLRCSPMKGHSHVYWYRQLPEEGLKFMVYLQKENIIDESGMPKERFSAEFPKEGPSILRIQQVVRGDSAAYFCASSPEPGYGYTFGSGTRLTVV.

This chain joins TRBV12-3 or TRBV12-4 and TRBJ2-1; 7 bases map to TRBD2. Germline trimming cut 3 bases from V and 9 bases from J; bases unmatched to any gene: 2. There are 12 residues in the CDR3. CDR3 amino acids: CASSFGGVEQFF. In DNA, the CDR3 is TGTGCCAGCAGTTTTGGGGGGGTTGAGCAGTTCTTC.

This clone was observed a handful of times. The chain carries TRBV11-2 and TRBJ1-6; D is perhaps TRBD1 (5 bases). This CDR3 comprises 15 residues. Germline CDR1 SGHAT, CDR2 FQNNGV. V gave up 1 base and J gave up 9 bases, with 13 bases separating them. As DNA, the CDR3 is TGTGCCAGCAGCTTAGTTACGGGGGTGAGTTCACCCCTCCACTTT. The encoded protein is CASSLVTGVSSPLHF. Filled out from reference TRBV11-2 and TRBJ1-6, the complete variable domain reads EAGVAQSPRYKIIEKRQSVAFWCNPISGHATLYWYQQILGQGPKLLIQFQNNGVVDDSQLPKDRFSAERLKGVDSTLKIQPAKLEDSAVYLCASSLVTGVSSPLHFGNGTRLTVT.

This clone occurred once. CDR3: CASSPLISGETQYF. In nucleotides, the CDR3 is TGTGCCAGCAGCCCACTTATATCCGGAGAGACCCAGTACTTC. V usage is TRBV6-2 or TRBV6-3 and J usage is TRBJ2-5; no reliable D call. V was cut by 6 bases and J by 4 bases, with 15 bases left in between. Germline V gene data show CDR1 as MNHEY and CDR2 as SVGEGT. The CDR3 loop spans 14 amino acids.

This clone showed up just once. The rearrangement uses TRBV5-1 and TRBJ1-2; perhaps TRBD1 as D (6 bases). Germline V gene lookup returns CDR1 SGHRS and CDR2 YFSETQ. The CDR3 sequence is 13 residues long. The V and J ends lost 2 bases and 6 bases respectively, with 11 bases between them. This CDR3 is CASSLWSGDGYTF. Here the CDR3 DNA reads TGCGCCAGCAGCTTATGGTCAGGGGATGGCTACACCTTC. The whole variable domain, filled in from reference TRBV5-1 and TRBJ1-2, reads KAGVTQTPRYLIKTRGQQVTLSCSPISGHRSVSWYQQTPGQGLQFLFEYFSETQRNKGNFPGRFSGRQFSNSRSEMNVSTLELGDSALYLCASSLWSGDGYTFGSGTRLTVV.

This chain joins TRBV7-2 and TRBJ1-2; possibly TRBD1 for D (6 bases). Trimming removed 1 base from V and 0 bases from J, with 12 bases in between. This CDR3 has 16 residues. CDR1 and CDR2 (germline): SGHTA, FQGNSA. CDR3 DNA sequence: TGTGCCAGCAGCTTAGGACAGGTGTTAGCTAACTATGGCTACACCTTC. The encoded protein is CASSLGQVLANYGYTF.

The gene calls are TRBV18 and TRBJ2-3; TRBD1 agrees at 7 bases. Per germline, CDR1 KGHSH and CDR2 LQKENI. V dropped 3 bases and J dropped 0; count of bases not matched to a gene: 6. The CDR3 runs to 16 residues. The CDR3 bases are TGTGCCAGCTCACCGGGGAACAGGGGCAGCACAGATACGCAGTATTTT. Residues: CASSPGNRGSTDTQYF. Together with reference TRBV18 and TRBJ2-3, the CDR3 gives the full variable domain: NAGVMQNPRHLVRRRGQEARLRCSPMKGHSHVYWYRQLPEEGLKFMVYLQKENIIDESGMPKERFSAEFPKEGPSILRIQQVVRGDSAAYFCASSPGNRGSTDTQYFGPGTRLTVL.

In DNA form, the CDR3 reads TGTGCCAGCAGCTTAGTTGGACAGACTTCCCAAGAGACCCAGTACTTC. As protein: CASSLVGQTSQETQYF. The chain joins TRBV11-2 to TRBJ2-5; a weak D match, TRBD1 (6 bases). Germline V lookup: CDR1 SGHAT, CDR2 FQNNGV. The germline V and J ends were trimmed by 1 base and 1 base, with 13 bases remaining between them. This CDR3 spans 16 amino acids.